The present T cell receptor (beta chain) was sequenced within a study of CD8 T cells in ankylosing spondylitis. Study conclusions and caveats: A motif in TCR beta, a set of roughly 8 highly homologous variants, appeared characteristic of ankylosing spondylitis blood. Enrichment of disease-linked clones was reportedly significant in matched ankylosing spondylitis synovial fluid.

Researchers built TCR beta libraries using quantitative 5'-RACE with molecular barcodes. A single record per CDR3 protein comes from TCRdb applying MiXCR to the 5' RACE reads. Of about 400,000 distinct CDR3 sequences listed, approximately 20% are singletons. As regards this clonotype: What it binds is not known.

Looked up from germline, CDR1 is MDHEN and CDR2 is SYDVKM. CDR3 length: 15 residues. With 6 bases removed from V and 5 bases from J, the gap between germline ends came to 14 bases. The sequence came from a male donor with ankylosing spondylitis. The sequenced sample consisted of blood, either unsorted or a sorted T cell fraction (not recorded which). The rearrangement uses TRBV28 and TRBJ1-6; no definite D call. CDR3 coding DNA: TGTGCCAGCAGCCGCCCCGACTGGAATAATTCACCCCTCCACTTT. This sequence encodes CASSRPDWNNSPLHF.